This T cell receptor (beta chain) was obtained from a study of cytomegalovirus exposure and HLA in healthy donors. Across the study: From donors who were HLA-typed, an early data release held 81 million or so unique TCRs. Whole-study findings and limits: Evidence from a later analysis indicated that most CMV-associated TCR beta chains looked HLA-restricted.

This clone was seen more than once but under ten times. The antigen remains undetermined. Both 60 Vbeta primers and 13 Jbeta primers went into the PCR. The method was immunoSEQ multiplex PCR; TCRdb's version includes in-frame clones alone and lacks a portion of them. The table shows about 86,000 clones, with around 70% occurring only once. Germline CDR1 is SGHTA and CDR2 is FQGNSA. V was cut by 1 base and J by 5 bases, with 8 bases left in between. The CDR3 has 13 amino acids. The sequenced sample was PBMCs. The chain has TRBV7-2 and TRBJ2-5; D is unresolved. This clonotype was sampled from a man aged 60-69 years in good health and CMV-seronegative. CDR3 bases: TGTGCCAGCAGCTTAGTGAAGAGGGAGACCCAGTACTTC. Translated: CASSLVKRETQYF.